Below, 20 T cell receptor beta chains from the same sample are listed, as sequenced in a study of blood T cell repertoires in COVID-19. Profiled with immunoSEQ multiplex PCR; TCRdb holds only in-frame clones, not every one. The data show 25,000 to 35,000 clones, roughly nine tenths seen once. Material for sequencing was peripheral blood. The receptors here all came from a human donor with acute or convalescent COVID-19. The donor label of this sample is uncertain.

The CDR3, as DNA: TGTGCCAGCAGCGTCAATAGCGGGAGCGCAGACGAGCAGTACTTC. Protein: CASSVNSGSADEQYF. This chain joins TRBV9 and TRBJ2-7; 9 bases line up with TRBD2. CDR1 and CDR2 from the germline V gene are SGDLS and YYNGEE. The length of the CDR3 is 15 residues. V lost 2 bases and J lost 5; bases outside the gene matches: 8.

This clone appeared a single time. The V and J genes are TRBV2 and TRBJ2-6; D is ambiguous. Trimming removed 4 bases from V and 0 bases from J, with 7 bases in between. The germline CDR1 and CDR2 sequences are SNHLY and FYNNEI. This CDR3 is 15 amino acids long. The CDR3, as DNA: TGTGCCAGCAGTGTCGAGGCCTCTGGGGCCAACGTCCTGACTTTC. It yields the protein CASSVEASGANVLTF.

DNA of the CDR3: TGCGCCAGCAGGGACAACGACATGAGTAGTTATACGCAGTATTTT. It yields the protein CASRDNDMSSYTQYF. This chain joins TRBV5-1 and TRBJ2-3; perhaps TRBD1 as D (5 bases). CDR1 and CDR2 (germline): SGHRS, YFSETQ. This CDR3 spans 15 amino acids. Trimming cost V 5 bases and J 7 bases, with 20 bases left between them. The variable domain in full, completed from reference TRBV5-1 and TRBJ2-3, reads KAGVTQTPRYLIKTRGQQVTLSCSPISGHRSVSWYQQTPGQGLQFLFEYFSETQRNKGNFPGRFSGRQFSNSRSEMNVSTLELGDSALYLCASRDNDMSSYTQYFGPGTRLTVL.

The chain has TRBV19 and TRBJ2-6, with D perhaps matching TRBD1 (6 bases). The V gene's germline CDR1 is LNHDA and CDR2 SQIVND (reference sequence). The CDR3 runs 16 residues. V was shortened by 4 bases and J by 0 bases, with 10 bases between the two germline ends. As DNA, the CDR3 is TGTGCCAGTAGTAGTACAGGGAACTCTGGGGCCAACGTCCTGACTTTC. It specifies CASSSTGNSGANVLTF.

The chain carries TRBV4-1 and TRBJ1-2; maybe TRBD1 (6 bases). The V gene lost 2 bases and the J gene lost 4 bases, with 17 bases spanning the gap. The length of the CDR3 is 16 residues. In germline, CDR1 is MGHRA, CDR2 YSYEKL. CDR3 loop: CASSQRPLDSSYGYTF. The CDR3 DNA follows: TGCGCCAGCAGCCAACGCCCCTTGGACAGTAGCTATGGCTACACCTTC.

The rearrangement uses TRBV29-1 and TRBJ1-1, with 9 nucleotides matching TRBD1. Germline CDR1 SQVTM, CDR2 ANQGSEA. The CDR3 is made up of 14 amino acids. V shed 4 bases and J 4 bases; nucleotides not matched to a gene: 7. The CDR3 is CSVGGGQGPTEAFF. The CDR3 DNA sequence: TGCAGCGTTGGGGGGGGACAGGGCCCCACTGAAGCTTTCTTT. The full variable domain, completed using reference TRBV29-1 and TRBJ1-1, is SAVISQKPSRDICQRGTSLTIQCQVDSQVTMMFWYRQQPGQSLTLIATANQGSEATYESGFVIDKFPISRPNLTFSTLTVSNMSPEDSSIYLCSVGGGQGPTEAFFGQGTRLTVV.

V and J are TRBV6-6 and TRBJ1-2; 7 bases map to TRBD1. The V segment lost 5 bases and the J segment 6 bases; nucleotides outside the gene matches: 3. Germline V gene lookup returns CDR1 MNHNY and CDR2 SVGAGI (reference sequence). This CDR3 is 12 amino acids long. The CDR3, as DNA: TGTGCCAGCAGTGGGACAGACAATGGCTACACCTTC. Amino acids: CASSGTDNGYTF.

The rearrangement joins TRBV7-6 to TRBJ2-5, with 7 bases that match TRBD1. The germline V gene encodes CDR1 SGHVS and CDR2 FNYEAQ. V gave up 6 bases and J gave up 3 bases; unmatched junction bases: 10. The CDR3 spans 15 residues. The CDR3 loop is CASSPNRGSKETQYF. The CDR3 nucleotides read TGTGCCAGCAGTCCCAACAGGGGAAGTAAAGAGACCCAGTACTTC.

V is TRBV10-1 and J is TRBJ2-5; a weak D match, TRBD2 (5 bases). Germline V gene lookup returns CDR1 WNHNN and CDR2 SYGVQD (reference sequence). V was clipped by 5 bases and J by 7 bases, with 14 bases between them. The CDR3 length is 13 residues. CDR3 sequence: CASSPREGGTQYF. The CDR3 nucleotides read TGCGCCAGCAGTCCCCGAGAGGGTGGGACCCAGTACTTC.

The chain links TRBV9 to TRBJ1-6; the D gene is possibly TRBD1 (5 bases). The CDR3 spans 14 residues. CDR1 SGDLS and CDR2 YYNGEE come from the germline V gene. The V and J ends lost 4 bases and 7 bases respectively, with 12 bases between them. The CDR3 spells CASSILQENSPLHF. The CDR3 nucleotides read TGTGCCAGCAGCATACTACAGGAAAATTCACCCCTCCACTTT.

This sequence joins TRBV2 and TRBJ2-2, with D maybe TRBD1 (5 bases). There are 15 residues in the CDR3. With 4 bases removed from V and 0 bases from J, the gap between germline ends came to 9 bases. Germline CDR1 reads SNHLY; CDR2 reads FYNNEI. CDR3 sequence reads: CASSVGQANTGELFF. For the CDR3, the DNA is TGTGCCAGCAGTGTCGGACAAGCGAACACCGGGGAGCTGTTTTTT.

The chain links TRBV4-1 to TRBJ2-5, with 9 nucleotides matching TRBD2. CDR1 is MGHRA, CDR2 YSYEKL, per germline. The J segment lost 4 bases and the V segment lost 4 bases, leaving 7 bases of the junction unmatched. The CDR3 extends over 15 amino acids. The CDR3 loop reads CASSRKREAGETQYF. In DNA, the CDR3 is TGCGCCAGCAGCCGAAAGCGGGAGGCCGGAGAGACCCAGTACTTC.

The chain couples TRBV10-3 to TRBJ2-7; 7 nucleotides match TRBD2. The CDR3 has 13 residues. Germline-derived CDR1 and CDR2 are ENHRY and SYGVKD. The V and J ends lost 2 bases and 2 bases, in that order; junction bases with no gene match: 0. CDR3 in DNA: TGTGCCATCAGTGAGCGGGGGGCCTACGAGCAGTACTTC. This codes for CAISERGAYEQYF.

V gene TRBV28 combines with J gene TRBJ1-6, with 7 positions matching TRBD1. The germline V gene encodes CDR1 MDHEN and CDR2 SYDVKM. V was clipped by 5 bases and J by 3 bases; unmatched bases: 10. CDR3 length: 17 amino acids. This chain's CDR3 is CASSRSEQGFYNSPLHF. The DNA for the CDR3 is TGTGCCAGCAGTAGGAGCGAACAGGGGTTCTATAATTCACCCCTCCACTTT.

This clone has only a few counts. The chain joins TRBV30 to TRBJ1-5, with TRBD1 identical over 7 bases. Germline V gives CDR1 GTSNPN, CDR2 SVGIG (reference sequence). V lost 5 bases, J lost 4 bases, and 5 bases stayed unmatched. This CDR3 has 13 residues. CDR3 in amino acids: CAWQQGRNQPQHF. In nucleotides, the CDR3 is TGTGCCTGGCAACAGGGGAGGAATCAGCCCCAGCATTTT.

The CDR3 nucleotides read TGTGCCAGCAGTCCACCTACAGGGAACACTGAAGCTTTCTTT. The encoded protein is CASSPPTGNTEAFF. This sequence joins TRBV6-2 or TRBV6-3 and TRBJ1-1; D is perhaps TRBD1 (5 bases). Trimming stripped 5 bases from V and 1 base from J, with 11 bases between. Germline V gene sequence: CDR1 MNHEY, CDR2 SVGEGT. The length of the CDR3 is 14 residues.

The gene calls are TRBV7-6 and TRBJ2-7, with 9 bases fitting TRBD2. V lost 6 bases, J lost 7 bases, and 10 bases stayed unmatched. Germline V gene data show CDR1 as SGHVS and CDR2 as FNYEAQ. The CDR3 length is 14 residues. The CDR3 protein is CASRALAGEGEQYF. Here the CDR3 DNA reads TGTGCCAGCAGGGCTTTAGCGGGAGAGGGAGAGCAGTACTTC.

The chain joins TRBV12-1 to TRBJ2-2; the D call of TRBD1 is as the table states it, not checked on the DNA. TRBV12-1 represents a pseudogene. The CDR3 has 13 amino acids. The CDR3 loop reads CASKVGDTGELFF. The CDR3 DNA reads TGTGCCAGCAAAGTAGGGGACACCGGGGAGCTGTTTTTT.

A single count supports this clone. The genes are TRBV11-3 and TRBJ2-1; TRBD2 matches at 7 bases. V lost 2 bases and J lost 5; bases outside the gene matches: 3. The CDR3 runs to 14 residues. Per germline, CDR1 SGHNT and CDR2 YENEEA. CDR3 bases: TGTGCCAGCAGCTTATTGGGAGGGGACAATGAGCAGTTCTTC. The encoded protein is CASSLLGGDNEQFF.

A single count supports this clone. V and J are TRBV27 and TRBJ2-3; 9 bases are shared with TRBD2. Germline CDR1 and CDR2: MNHEY and SMNVEV (reference sequence). This CDR3 contains 17 residues. The J segment lost 3 bases and the V segment lost 6 bases, leaving 13 bases of the junction unmatched. The CDR3 loop reads CASRTLAGRELTDTQYF. The CDR3 DNA reads TGTGCCAGCAGAACCCTAGCGGGGCGGGAGTTGACAGATACGCAGTATTTT.